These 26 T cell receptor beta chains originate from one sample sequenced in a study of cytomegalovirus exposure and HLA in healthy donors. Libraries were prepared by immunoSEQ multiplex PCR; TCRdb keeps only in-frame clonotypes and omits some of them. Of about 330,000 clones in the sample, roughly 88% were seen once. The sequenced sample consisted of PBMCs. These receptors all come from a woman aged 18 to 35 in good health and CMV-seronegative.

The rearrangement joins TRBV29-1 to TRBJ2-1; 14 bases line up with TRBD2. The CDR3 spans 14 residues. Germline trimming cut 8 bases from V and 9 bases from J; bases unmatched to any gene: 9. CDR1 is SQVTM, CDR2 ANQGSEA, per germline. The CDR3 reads CSTRGLAGASEQFF. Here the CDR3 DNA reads TGCAGCACGAGGGGACTAGCGGGAGCGAGTGAGCAGTTCTTC.

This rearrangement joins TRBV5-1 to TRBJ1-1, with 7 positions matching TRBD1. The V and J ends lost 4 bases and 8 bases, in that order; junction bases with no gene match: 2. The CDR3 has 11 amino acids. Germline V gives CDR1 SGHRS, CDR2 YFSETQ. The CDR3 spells CASSQQGEAFF. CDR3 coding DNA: TGCGCCAGCAGCCAACAGGGGGAAGCTTTCTTT.

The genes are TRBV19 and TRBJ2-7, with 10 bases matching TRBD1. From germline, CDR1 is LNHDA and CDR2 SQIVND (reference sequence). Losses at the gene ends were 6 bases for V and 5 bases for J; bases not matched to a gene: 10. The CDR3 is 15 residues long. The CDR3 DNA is TGTGCCAGTAGCAGTACGGGACAGGGGTTCCACGAGCAGTACTTC. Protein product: CASSSTGQGFHEQYF. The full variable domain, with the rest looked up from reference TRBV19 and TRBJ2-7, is DGGITQSPKYLFRKEGQNVTLSCEQNLNHDAMYWYRQDPGQGLRLIYYSQIVNDFQKGDIAEGYSVSREKKESFPLTVTSAQKNPTAFYLCASSSTGQGFHEQYFGPGTRLTVT.

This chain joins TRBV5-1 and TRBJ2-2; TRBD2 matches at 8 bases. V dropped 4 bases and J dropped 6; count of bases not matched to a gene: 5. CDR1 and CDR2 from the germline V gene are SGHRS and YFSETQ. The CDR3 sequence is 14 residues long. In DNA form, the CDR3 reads TGCGCCAGCAGCACGGGACTAGAGGCCGGGGAGCTGTTTTTT. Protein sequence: CASSTGLEAGELFF.

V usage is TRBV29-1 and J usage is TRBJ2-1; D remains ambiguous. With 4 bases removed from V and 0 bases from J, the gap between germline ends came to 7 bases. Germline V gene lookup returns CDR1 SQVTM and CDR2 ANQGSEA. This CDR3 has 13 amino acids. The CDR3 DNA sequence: TGCAGCGTTGCCGGCGGCTCCTACAATGAGCAGTTCTTC. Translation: CSVAGGSYNEQFF.

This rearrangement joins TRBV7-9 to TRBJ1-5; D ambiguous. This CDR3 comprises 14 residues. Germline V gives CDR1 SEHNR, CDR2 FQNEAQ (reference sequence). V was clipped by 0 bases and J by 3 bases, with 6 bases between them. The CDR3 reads CASSLASYNQPQHF. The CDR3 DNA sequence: TGTGCCAGCAGCTTAGCATCCTACAATCAGCCCCAGCATTTT.

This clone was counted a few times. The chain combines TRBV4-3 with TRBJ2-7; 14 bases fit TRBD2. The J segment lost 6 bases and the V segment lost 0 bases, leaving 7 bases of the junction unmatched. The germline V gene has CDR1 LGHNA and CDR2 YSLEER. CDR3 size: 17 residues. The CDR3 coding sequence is TGCGCCAGCAGCCAAGATCGCCGACTAGCGGGAGGGGCCGAGCAGTACTTC. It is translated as CASSQDRRLAGGAEQYF.

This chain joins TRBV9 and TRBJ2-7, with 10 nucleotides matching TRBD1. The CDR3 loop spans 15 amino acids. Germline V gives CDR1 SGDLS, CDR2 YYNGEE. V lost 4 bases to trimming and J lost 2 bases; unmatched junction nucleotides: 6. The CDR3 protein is CASSRQGATPYEQYF. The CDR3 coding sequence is TGTGCCAGCAGCCGACAGGGGGCAACGCCCTACGAGCAGTACTTC.

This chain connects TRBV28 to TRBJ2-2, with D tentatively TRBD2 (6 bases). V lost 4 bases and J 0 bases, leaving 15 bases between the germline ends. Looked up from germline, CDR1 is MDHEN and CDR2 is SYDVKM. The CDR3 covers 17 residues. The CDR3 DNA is TGTGCCAGCAGTTCCCCGGGGGAGCGGTCGAACACCGGGGAGCTGTTTTTT. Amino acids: CASSSPGERSNTGELFF.

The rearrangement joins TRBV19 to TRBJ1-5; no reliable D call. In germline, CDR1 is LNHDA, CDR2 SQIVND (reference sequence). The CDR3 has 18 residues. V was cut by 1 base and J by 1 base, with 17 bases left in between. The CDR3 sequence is CASSIGDPLQYSNQPQHF. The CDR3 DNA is TGTGCCAGTAGTATAGGAGATCCCTTGCAATACAGCAATCAGCCCCAGCATTTT.

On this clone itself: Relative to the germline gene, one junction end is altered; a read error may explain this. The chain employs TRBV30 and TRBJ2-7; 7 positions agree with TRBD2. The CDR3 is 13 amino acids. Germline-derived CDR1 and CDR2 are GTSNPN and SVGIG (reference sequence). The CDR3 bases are TGTGCCTGGAGCCGTACGAGCGGGACGGCTCTAATCTTC. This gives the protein CAWSRTSGTALIF.

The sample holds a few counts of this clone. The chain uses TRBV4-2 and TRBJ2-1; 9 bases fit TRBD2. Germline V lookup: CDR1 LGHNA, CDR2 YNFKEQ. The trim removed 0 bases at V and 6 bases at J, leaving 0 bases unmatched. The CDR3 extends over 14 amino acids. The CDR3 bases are TGTGCCAGCAGCCAAGAAGCGGGAGGCAATGAGCAGTTCTTC. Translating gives CASSQEAGGNEQFF.

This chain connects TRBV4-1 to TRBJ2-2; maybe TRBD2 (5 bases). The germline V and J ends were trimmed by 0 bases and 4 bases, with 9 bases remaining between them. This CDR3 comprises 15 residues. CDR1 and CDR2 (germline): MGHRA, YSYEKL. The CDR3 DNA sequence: TGCGCCAGCAGCCAAGAGGGTCGGGGCACCGGGGAGCTGTTTTTT. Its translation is CASSQEGRGTGELFF.

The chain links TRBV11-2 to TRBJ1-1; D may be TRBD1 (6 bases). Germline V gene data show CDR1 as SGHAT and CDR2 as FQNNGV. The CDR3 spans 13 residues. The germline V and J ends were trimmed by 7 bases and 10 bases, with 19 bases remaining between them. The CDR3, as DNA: TGTGCCAGCACCGAAAACAACAGGGCAAGAGCTTTCTTT. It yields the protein CASTENNRARAFF.

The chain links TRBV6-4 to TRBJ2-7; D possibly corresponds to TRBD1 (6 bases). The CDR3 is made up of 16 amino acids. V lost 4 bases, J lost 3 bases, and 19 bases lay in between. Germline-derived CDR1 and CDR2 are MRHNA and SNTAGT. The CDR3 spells CASSAYRAQTLYEQYF. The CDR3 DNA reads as TGTGCCAGCAGTGCATACAGGGCCCAAACCCTCTACGAGCAGTACTTC.

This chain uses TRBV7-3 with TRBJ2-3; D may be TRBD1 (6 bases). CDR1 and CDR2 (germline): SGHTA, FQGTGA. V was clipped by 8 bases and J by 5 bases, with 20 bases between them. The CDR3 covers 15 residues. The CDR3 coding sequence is TGTGCCAGCTCCCTCGACAGGCGCCCCGAAGATACGCAGTATTTT. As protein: CASSLDRRPEDTQYF.

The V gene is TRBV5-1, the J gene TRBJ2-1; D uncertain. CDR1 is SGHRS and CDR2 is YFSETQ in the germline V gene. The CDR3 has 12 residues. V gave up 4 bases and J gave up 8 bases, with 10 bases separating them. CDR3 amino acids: CASSTASDEQFF. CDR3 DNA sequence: TGCGCCAGCAGCACCGCGTCGGATGAGCAGTTCTTC.

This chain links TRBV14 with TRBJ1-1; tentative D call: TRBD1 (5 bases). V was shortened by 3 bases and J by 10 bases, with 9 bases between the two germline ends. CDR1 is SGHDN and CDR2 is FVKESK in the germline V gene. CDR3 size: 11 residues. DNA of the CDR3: TGTGCCAGCAGCCACGGACATTTAGCTTTCTTT. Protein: CASSHGHLAFF.

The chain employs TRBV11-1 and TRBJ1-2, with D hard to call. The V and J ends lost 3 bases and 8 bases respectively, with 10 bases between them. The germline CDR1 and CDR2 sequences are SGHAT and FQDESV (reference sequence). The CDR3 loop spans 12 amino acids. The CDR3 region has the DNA TGTGCCAGCAGCTTTCGGGATTCCGGCTACACCTTC. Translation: CASSFRDSGYTF.

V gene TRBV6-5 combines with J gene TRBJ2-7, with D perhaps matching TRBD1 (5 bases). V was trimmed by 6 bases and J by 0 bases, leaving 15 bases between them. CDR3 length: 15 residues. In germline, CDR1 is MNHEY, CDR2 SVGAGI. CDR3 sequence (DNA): TGTGCCAGCAGCCCCAAAGGGGCGAGCTCCTACGAGCAGTACTTC. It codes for CASSPKGASSYEQYF.

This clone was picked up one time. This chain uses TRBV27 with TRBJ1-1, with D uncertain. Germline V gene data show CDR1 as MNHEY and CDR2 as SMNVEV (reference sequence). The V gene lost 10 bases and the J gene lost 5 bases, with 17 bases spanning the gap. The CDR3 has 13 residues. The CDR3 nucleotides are TGTGCCATCTTGGGCCCAGAGGGAACTGAAGCTTTCTTT. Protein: CAILGPEGTEAFF.

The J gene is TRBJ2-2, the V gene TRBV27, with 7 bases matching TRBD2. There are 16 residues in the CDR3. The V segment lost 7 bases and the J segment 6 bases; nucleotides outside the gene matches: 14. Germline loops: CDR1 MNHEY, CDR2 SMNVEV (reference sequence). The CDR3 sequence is CASTSQPGTMAGELFF. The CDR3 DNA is TGTGCCAGCACTTCCCAACCCGGGACTATGGCCGGGGAGCTGTTTTTT.

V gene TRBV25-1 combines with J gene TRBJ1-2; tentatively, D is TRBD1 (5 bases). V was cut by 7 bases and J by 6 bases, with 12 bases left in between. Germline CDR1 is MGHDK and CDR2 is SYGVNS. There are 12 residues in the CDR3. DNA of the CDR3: TGTGCCAGCACCGAGCGGGGGGATGGCTACACCTTC. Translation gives CASTERGDGYTF.

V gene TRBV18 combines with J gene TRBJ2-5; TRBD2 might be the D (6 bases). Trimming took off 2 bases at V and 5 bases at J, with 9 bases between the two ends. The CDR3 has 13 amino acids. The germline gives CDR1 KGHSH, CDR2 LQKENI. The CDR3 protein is CASSPGEAETQYF. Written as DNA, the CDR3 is TGTGCCAGCTCACCAGGGGAGGCGGAGACCCAGTACTTC.

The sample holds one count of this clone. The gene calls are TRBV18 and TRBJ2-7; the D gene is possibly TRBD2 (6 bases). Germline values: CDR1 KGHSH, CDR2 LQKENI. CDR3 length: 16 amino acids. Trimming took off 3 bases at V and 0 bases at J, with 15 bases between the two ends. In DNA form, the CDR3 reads TGTGCCAGCTCACCCTGGGAGGACGGAATCTCCTACGAGCAGTACTTC. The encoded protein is CASSPWEDGISYEQYF. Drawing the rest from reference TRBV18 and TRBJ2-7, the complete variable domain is NAGVMQNPRHLVRRRGQEARLRCSPMKGHSHVYWYRQLPEEGLKFMVYLQKENIIDESGMPKERFSAEFPKEGPSILRIQQVVRGDSAAYFCASSPWEDGISYEQYFGPGTRLTVT.

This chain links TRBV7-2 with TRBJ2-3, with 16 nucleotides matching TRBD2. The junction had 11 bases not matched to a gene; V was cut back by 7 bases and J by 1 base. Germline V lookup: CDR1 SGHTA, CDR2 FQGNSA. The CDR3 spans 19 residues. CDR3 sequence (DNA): TGTGCCAGCACCCTAACCCCGGGACTAGCGGGAGGGGGCACAGATACGCAGTATTTT. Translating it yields CASTLTPGLAGGGTDTQYF.